This TCR beta chain was sequenced for a study of CD8+ T cells in alopecia areata. General study results and limits: TCRs were shared less clearly across patients than in mice, possibly for HLA-related reasons. Scalp lesions, especially in alopecia totalis/universalis, had higher clonality than normal scalp.

Sequencing relied on a cDNA template that was reverse transcribed from extracted RNA. Sequencing used immunoSEQ multiplex PCR; TCRdb keeps in-frame clones, though not all of them. Of about 250,000 clones listed, 67% are singletons. This CDR3 has 15 residues. The germline V gene has CDR1 SGHTA and CDR2 FQGNSA. With 5 bases removed from V and 10 bases from J, the gap between germline ends came to 18 bases. Alopecia areata patients had lesional scalp punch biopsies and peripheral blood taken from them. In this sample, this clone turned up once. The antigen remains undetermined. The chain links TRBV7-2 to TRBJ1-6, with D possibly TRBD1 on 5 matching bases. This TCR came from a human donor with alopecia areata. The source was CD4+ T cells sorted from blood, collected at week 0. The CDR3 sequence is CASSPGGGRWSPLHF. The CDR3 DNA follows: TGTGCCAGCAGCCCCGGCGGGGGACGTTGGTCACCCCTCCACTTT.